Detailed here is one T cell receptor beta chain. This CDR3 contains 15 residues. Germline V gene sequence: CDR1 LNHDA, CDR2 SQIVND (reference sequence). Trimming removed 4 bases from V and 3 bases from J, with 13 bases in between. The data are from a study of blood T cell repertoires in COVID-19. Study overall: The origin of the acute and convalescent COVID-19 samples was the United States, Italy and Spain. PBMCs, B-cell-depleted T cells, or T cells were the source of the cDNA or gDNA that made up the material.

Authors' data handling: Amplification of reference gene primers was used by the study to estimate nucleated cell counts. Clones were sequenced by immunoSEQ multiplex PCR, and TCRdb holds only the in-frame ones, with some missing. V, J and clone size derive from that table, while D and trimming were established from the DNA sequence. The sample yields 70,000 to 75,000 clones, 90% seen once. The source of this sequence is a woman aged 18-30 years with acute or convalescent COVID-19. Source material: peripheral blood. V usage is TRBV19 and J usage is TRBJ1-5, with D possibly TRBD1 on 6 matching bases. The CDR3, as DNA: TGTGCCAGTAGTACTATCCGGGACAACAATCAGCCCCAGCATTTT. This gives the protein CASSTIRDNNQPQHF.